What follows are 21 T cell receptor beta chains derived from one specimen sequenced in a study of blood T cell repertoires in COVID-19. The table came from immunoSEQ multiplex PCR; TCRdb's copy has only in-frame clones and leaves some out. The sample includes about 300,000 clones, approximately 83% of them seen just once. The material sequenced was peripheral blood. Every receptor here comes from a human donor in a cohort sampled during active COVID-19.

The chain links TRBV3-1 (or the pseudogene TRBV3-2) to TRBJ2-3; no reliable D call. Trimming removed 1 base at V and 2 bases at J, with 7 bases between. CDR1 is LGHDT, CDR2 YNNKEL, per germline (reference sequence). The CDR3 totals 14 residues. The DNA for the CDR3 is TGTGCCAGCAGCCAAGTGTTAAACACAGATACGCAGTATTTT. This sequence encodes CASSQVLNTDTQYF.

CDR3 loop: CASFRVGGTSGISEQYF. For the CDR3, the DNA is TGTGCCAGCTTTCGCGTGGGGGGGACTAGCGGGATAAGCGAGCAGTACTTC. This sequence joins TRBV28 and TRBJ2-7; 13 bases are shared with TRBD2. The CDR3 extends over 17 amino acids. The germline gives CDR1 MDHEN, CDR2 SYDVKM. Trimming took 8 bases from V and 6 from J; bases not matched to a gene: 16.

The V call is TRBV7-9, the J call TRBJ2-2; 8 bases are a match to TRBD2. Germline V gene sequence: CDR1 SEHNR, CDR2 FQNEAQ (reference sequence). Unmatched junction bases numbered 8, after V lost 5 bases and J lost 3 bases. The CDR3 is 16 amino acids. CDR3 bases: TGTGCCAGCAGCCAGAGCGGGAGTTGGCACACCGGGGAGCTGTTTTTT. Amino acid sequence: CASSQSGSWHTGELFF.

This clone showed up just a few times. This chain uses TRBV3-1 (or the pseudogene TRBV3-2) with TRBJ1-6; D gene ambiguous. CDR1 and CDR2 from the germline V gene are LGHDT and YNNKEL (reference sequence). V lost 0 bases and J 9 bases, leaving 12 bases between the germline ends. The CDR3 is 15 residues long. This CDR3 is CASSQEGRPGSPLHF. In DNA form, the CDR3 reads TGTGCCAGCAGCCAAGAGGGCAGGCCCGGTTCACCCCTCCACTTT.

The chain employs TRBV7-9 and TRBJ2-1; 7 bases line up with TRBD2. The CDR3 extends over 18 amino acids. Germline trimming cut 6 bases from V and 1 base from J; bases unmatched to any gene: 15. Germline lookup yields CDR1 SEHNR and CDR2 FQNEAQ (reference sequence). The CDR3 DNA reads as TGTGCCAGCAGGCCCATGGGGGGAGGGCCTTTATCCTACAATGAGCAGTTCTTC. Residues: CASRPMGGGPLSYNEQFF.

The chain recombines TRBV4-1 with TRBJ2-5; no definite D call. In germline, CDR1 is MGHRA, CDR2 YSYEKL. V lost 1 base and J lost 4, with 7 bases in between. There are 13 residues in the CDR3. As DNA, the CDR3 is TGCGCCAGCAGCCAAGGGGCTCGAGAGACCCAGTACTTC. This codes for CASSQGARETQYF.

The chain's CDR3 is CASSVGIAGKDTGELFF. CDR3 nucleotide sequence: TGTGCCAGCAGCGTAGGGATAGCGGGGAAAGACACCGGGGAGCTGTTTTTT. The chain has TRBV9 and TRBJ2-2; 8 bases agree with TRBD2. V lost 0 bases, J lost 3 bases, and 7 bases stayed unmatched. The CDR3 has 17 amino acids. Germline lookup yields CDR1 SGDLS and CDR2 YYNGEE.

This clone was observed once. This chain links TRBV19 with TRBJ2-2; D is unclear. Trimming left V 5 bases short and J 4 bases short, with 8 bases between. Germline values: CDR1 LNHDA, CDR2 SQIVND (reference sequence). This CDR3 is 13 amino acids long. Here the CDR3 DNA reads TGTGCCAGTAGTCTCCTAGGCACCGGGGAGCTGTTTTTT. It is translated as CASSLLGTGELFF.

The J gene is TRBJ1-1, the V gene TRBV12-3 or TRBV12-4; no firm D call. V shed 6 bases and J shed 0 bases, with 8 bases lying between them. The CDR3 consists of 13 residues. The CDR3 sequence: CASSRYMNTEAFF. Written as DNA, the CDR3 is TGTGCCAGCAGCCGTTACATGAACACTGAAGCTTTCTTT.

The chain combines TRBV2 with TRBJ1-6; no clear D. Germline V gene sequence: CDR1 SNHLY, CDR2 FYNNEI. The CDR3 loop spans 14 amino acids. V was trimmed by 5 bases and J by 3 bases, leaving 8 bases between them. DNA of the CDR3: TGTGCCAGCAGTTCCGGAGTCTATAATTCACCCCTCCACTTT. Translated: CASSSGVYNSPLHF.

The chain has TRBV6-4 and TRBJ1-5; no firm D call. Trimming removed 6 bases at V and 0 bases at J, with 6 bases between. Germline assignment: CDR1 MRHNA and CDR2 SNTAGT. The CDR3 length is 13 residues. The CDR3 DNA reads TGTGCCAGCAGCTCTTATAGCAATCAGCCCCAGCATTTT. Translating it yields CASSSYSNQPQHF.

The rearrangement links TRBV27 to TRBJ1-2; TRBD1 is a possible D gene (5 bases). This CDR3 contains 14 residues. Per germline, CDR1 MNHEY and CDR2 SMNVEV (reference sequence). The V gene lost 2 bases and the J gene lost 4 bases, with 11 bases spanning the gap. The CDR3 loop is CASSLNQGTYGYTF. CDR3 nucleotide sequence: TGTGCCAGCAGTTTAAATCAGGGCACCTATGGCTACACCTTC.

J is TRBJ2-1 and V is TRBV3-1 (or the pseudogene TRBV3-2), with 8 positions matching TRBD2. This CDR3 has 14 amino acids. V gave up 1 base and J gave up 7 bases; unmatched junction bases: 3. Germline V CDR1 and CDR2: LGHDT, YNNKEL (reference sequence). CDR3 region: CASSQGGRRNEQFF. In DNA, the CDR3 is TGTGCCAGCAGCCAAGGCGGGAGGAGGAATGAGCAGTTCTTC.

The chain links TRBV18 to TRBJ2-1; 7 bases fit TRBD2. From germline, CDR1 is KGHSH and CDR2 LQKENI. The CDR3 contains 17 residues. V lost 4 bases to trimming and J lost 0 bases; unmatched junction nucleotides: 9. CDR3 loop: CASSRSASGSSYNEQFF. For the CDR3, the DNA is TGTGCCAGCTCACGATCGGCTAGCGGAAGCTCCTACAATGAGCAGTTCTTC.

This clone was recorded once. The chain carries TRBV5-1 and TRBJ2-7, with a tentative D call TRBD2 (5 bases). The CDR3 runs to 14 residues. Trimming took 1 base from V and 11 from J, leaving 19 bases between them. Germline loops: CDR1 SGHRS, CDR2 YFSETQ. The CDR3 bases are TGCGCCAGCAGCTTGTCCGCCGGGAATGGAGTTGAGTACTTC. Amino acids: CASSLSAGNGVEYF.

This chain uses TRBV6-5 with TRBJ1-1; 8 nucleotides agree with TRBD1. The V and J ends lost 6 bases and 7 bases, in that order; junction bases with no gene match: 13. The CDR3 spans 15 residues. Looked up from germline, CDR1 is MNHEY and CDR2 is SVGAGI. CDR3 sequence: CASRYLQGGESEAFF. The CDR3 bases are TGTGCCAGCAGGTACCTACAGGGGGGCGAAAGTGAAGCTTTCTTT.

The chain is built from TRBV4-1 and TRBJ2-1, with TRBD2 matching 8 bases. Germline-derived CDR1 and CDR2 are MGHRA and YSYEKL. This CDR3 region has 16 residues. V was pared by 3 bases and J by 2 bases, with 6 bases of the junction left unmatched. CDR3: CASSHKRENPYNEQFF. CDR3 nucleotide sequence: TGCGCCAGCAGCCATAAGCGGGAGAACCCCTACAATGAGCAGTTCTTC.

The chain couples TRBV15 to TRBJ2-1; TRBD2 is a possible D gene (6 bases). Germline V lookup: CDR1 LNHNV, CDR2 YYDKDF (reference sequence). V shed 0 bases and J shed 12 bases, with 15 bases lying between them. The CDR3 contains 14 residues. This CDR3 reads CATSREGAGGWQFF. The CDR3 DNA reads TGTGCCACCAGCAGAGAGGGAGCGGGTGGATGGCAGTTCTTC.

The chain recombines TRBV6-1 with TRBJ2-2, with TRBD2 as a possible D gene (5 bases). CDR3 length: 16 amino acids. Trimming took off 4 bases at V and 5 bases at J, with 17 bases between the two ends. In germline, CDR1 is MNHNS, CDR2 SASEGT. The CDR3 nucleotides read TGTGCCAGCAGTGGGCTTTTCGGCAGCGGAACCGGGGAGCTGTTTTTT. It encodes CASSGLFGSGTGELFF.

The chain is built from TRBV5-1 and TRBJ2-7, with TRBD2 identical over 10 bases. The ends lost 4 bases at V and 12 bases at J; junction bases unmatched: 16. In germline, CDR1 is SGHRS, CDR2 YFSETQ. This CDR3 has 15 residues. DNA for the CDR3: TGCGCCAGCAGCCGTCTTCCTAGCGGGAGCCAACTTTTGTACTTC. This sequence encodes CASSRLPSGSQLLYF.

In its sample, this clone was seen once. The chain uses TRBV5-1 and TRBJ2-1, with 8 bases identical to TRBD2. This CDR3 region has 16 residues. Unmatched junction bases numbered 7, after V lost 4 bases and J lost 1 base. Germline-derived CDR1 and CDR2 are SGHRS and YFSETQ. CDR3 bases: TGCGCCAGCAGCCTCAAATTAGCGGGATCCTACAATGAGCAGTTCTTC. Translated, it gives CASSLKLAGSYNEQFF.